The rows below give T cell receptor beta chains drawn from one sample of a study of early T cells in non-severe SARS-CoV-2 infection. TCRdb used MiXCR to reprocess the 5' RACE reads, holding one entry per CDR3 protein. The data contain some 80,000 distinct CDR3 sequences, roughly 4.7% of them singletons. Here the sequenced sample was whole blood, taken at baseline. Receptor source: an adult who was a healthcare worker with PCR-confirmed SARS-CoV-2 infection or an uninfected control (not recorded which). Both conserved end residues are part of each CDR3. D genes are given only for firm matches. Expanded clones get a size class; other rows say once, few or many, or leave the size out.

DNA	CDR3	V	D	size	J	length
TGCAGTGCTAGACCTTATAGCAATCAGCCCCAGCATTTT	CSARPYSNQPQHF	TRBV20-1	-	many	TRBJ1-5	13
TGTGCCAGCAGCTTACTAGCGAATACCTACAATGAGCAGTTCTTC	CASSLLANTYNEQFF	TRBV7-8	-	many	TRBJ2-1	15
TGTGCCAGCAGCTTAGGGGGAGGGCCTCCGATGAACAATGAGCAGTTCTTC	CASSLGGGPPMNNEQFF	TRBV7-6	TRBD2	-	TRBJ2-1	17
TGTGCCAGCAGCGCGTCCGCCGACAGAAATCAGCCCCAGCATTTT	CASSASADRNQPQHF	TRBV7-9	-	many	TRBJ1-5	15
TGCAGTGCTAGAGAGGGGACAGGGGAGAAGGCCCAGCATTTT	CSAREGTGEKAQHF	TRBV20-1	TRBD1	many	TRBJ1-5	14
TGTGCCAGCAGCTTAGGGGGTAGCGGGTATATAGAGACCCAGTACTTC	CASSLGGSGYIETQYF	TRBV7-6	TRBD2	-	TRBJ2-5	16
TGTGCCATCAGTGATGTAGCCCTCTCCTACAATGAGCAGTTCTTC	CAISDVALSYNEQFF	TRBV10-3	-	few	TRBJ2-1	15
TGCAGCGTTGAAGAGGCCCACACCTCCTACAATGAGCAGTTCTTC	CSVEEAHTSYNEQFF	TRBV29-1	-	few	TRBJ2-1	15
TGTGCCAGCAGCTTGGACAGGGAGAGATACGAGCAGTACTTC	CASSLDRERYEQYF	TRBV5-6	-	-	TRBJ2-7	14
TGTGCCAGCAGCAAAGGCCTCCCGTTCAGGAATCTGAGCAATCAGCCCCAGCATTTT	CASSKGLPFRNLSNQPQHF	TRBV21-1	-	many	TRBJ1-5	19
TGTGCCAGCAGTGGGGCCGCACGAGAGACCCAGTACTTC	CASSGAARETQYF	TRBV13	-	-	TRBJ2-5	13
TGTGCCAGCAGCTCTCGGAGCACTAGCGGGAGTATAGAGACCCAGTACTTC	CASSSRSTSGSIETQYF	TRBV7-2	TRBD2	many	TRBJ2-5	17
TGTGCCAGCTCACCACCGGGACGGGAAAGGAACACTGAAGCTTTCTTT	CASSPPGRERNTEAFF	TRBV18	-	-	TRBJ1-1	16
TGTGCCAGCAGTCCCCTGATGACTAGCGGTTACAATGAGCAGTTCTTC	CASSPLMTSGYNEQFF	TRBV3-1	TRBD2	-	TRBJ2-1	16
TGTGCCACCAGTGATTTGCCCGGGACAGGGACCGGGGAGCTGTTTTTT	CATSDLPGTGTGELFF	TRBV24-1	TRBD1	many	TRBJ2-2	16
TGCGCCAGCAGCCAGGACACCAAGAACACTGAAGCTTTCTTT	CASSQDTKNTEAFF	TRBV4-1	-	few	TRBJ1-1	14
TGCGCCACCTCCTGGGGGGCCACTGAAGCTTTCTTT	CATSWGATEAFF	TRBV4-1	-	many	TRBJ1-1	12
TGCGCCAGCAGCTCGGACTGGTTTAGCACAGATACGCAGTATTTT	CASSSDWFSTDTQYF	TRBV5-1	-	few	TRBJ2-3	15
TGTGCCAGTAGTATAGGGACAGGGTCCTACGAGCAGTACTTC	CASSIGTGSYEQYF	TRBV19	TRBD1	-	TRBJ2-7	14
TGTGCCAGCAGCTCAAGGCCTCTATCTAATGAGCAGTTCTTC	CASSSRPLSNEQFF	TRBV5-6	-	few	TRBJ2-1	14
TGTGCCAGCTGCTCTGCGGGAGAGGTAGATACGCAGTATTTT	CASCSAGEVDTQYF	TRBV3-1	TRBD2	few	TRBJ2-3	14
TGTGCCAGCTCACCCTCTAGCGGGAGGGGCACAGATACGCAGTATTTT	CASSPSSGRGTDTQYF	TRBV18	TRBD2	few	TRBJ2-3	16
TGTGCCAGCAACTTTTTACAGGGGGCGATTGAAGCTTTCTTT	CASNFLQGAIEAFF	TRBV7-9	TRBD1	few	TRBJ1-1	14
TGTGCCAGCACCTCGTTCATCCGGGACTTTCAACCCTACGAGCAGTACTTC	CASTSFIRDFQPYEQYF	TRBV27	-	-	TRBJ2-7	17
TGTGCCAGCAGCGTAGTAACCCAACCGACGGGAGAGCAGTACTTC	CASSVVTQPTGEQYF	TRBV9	-	few	TRBJ2-7	15